This T cell receptor (beta chain) was retrieved from a study of blood T cell repertoires in COVID-19. Background on the study: Sites in the United States, Italy and Spain provided acute and convalescent COVID-19 samples. T cells, B-cell-depleted T cells, or PBMCs provided the cDNA or gDNA that served as material.

Seattle patients were enrolled during active infection and followed longitudinally. The authors' processing: Estimation of nucleated cell counts was performed using reference gene primer amplification. Profiled with immunoSEQ multiplex PCR; TCRdb holds only in-frame clones, not every one. V and J calls and clone size are copied from that table; D and trimming were computed from the DNA. This table has over 150,000 clones, approximately 83% appearing once. V lost 4 bases, J lost 0 bases, and 4 bases lay in between. CDR1 and CDR2 (germline): LNHNV, YYDKDF (reference sequence). CDR3 length equals 14 residues.

The V gene is TRBV15, the J gene TRBJ2-6, with D hard to call. This sequence was found in a woman aged 40 to 49 with COVID-19, enrolled during active disease. Sequencing input: peripheral blood. In nucleotides, the CDR3 is TGTGCCACCAGCAAGCTCTCTGGGGCCAACGTCCTGACTTTC. As protein: CATSKLSGANVLTF.